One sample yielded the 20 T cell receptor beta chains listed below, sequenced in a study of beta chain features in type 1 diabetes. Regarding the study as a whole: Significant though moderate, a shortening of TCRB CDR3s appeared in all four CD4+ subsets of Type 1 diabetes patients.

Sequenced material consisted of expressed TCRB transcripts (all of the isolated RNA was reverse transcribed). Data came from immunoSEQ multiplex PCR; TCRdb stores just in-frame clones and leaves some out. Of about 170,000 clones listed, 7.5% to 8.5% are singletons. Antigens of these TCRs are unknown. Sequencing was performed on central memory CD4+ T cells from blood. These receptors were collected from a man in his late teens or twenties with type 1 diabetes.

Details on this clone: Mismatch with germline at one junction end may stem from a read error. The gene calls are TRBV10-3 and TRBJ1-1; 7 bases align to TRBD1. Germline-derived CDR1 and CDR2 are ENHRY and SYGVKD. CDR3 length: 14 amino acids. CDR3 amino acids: CASSYSGGRTEAFF. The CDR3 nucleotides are TGTGCCAGCAGTTACTCAGGGGGTAGGACTGAAGCTTTCTTT.

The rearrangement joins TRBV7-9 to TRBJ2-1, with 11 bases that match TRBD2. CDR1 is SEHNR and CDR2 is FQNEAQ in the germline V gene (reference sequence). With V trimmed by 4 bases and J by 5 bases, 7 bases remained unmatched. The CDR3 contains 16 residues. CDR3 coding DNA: TGTGCCAGCAGCTCCTTAGCGGGAGGGCCGAACAATGAGCAGTTCTTC. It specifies CASSSLAGGPNNEQFF.

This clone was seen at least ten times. CDR3 DNA sequence: TGTGCCAGCAGTCCAAGACAGGGGTTCCGTGGCTACACCTTC. This translates into CASSPRQGFRGYTF. V gene TRBV28 combines with J gene TRBJ1-2; 8 bases align to TRBD1. CDR3 length: 14 amino acids. The ends lost 5 bases at V and 7 bases at J; junction bases unmatched: 9. The germline gives CDR1 MDHEN, CDR2 SYDVKM.

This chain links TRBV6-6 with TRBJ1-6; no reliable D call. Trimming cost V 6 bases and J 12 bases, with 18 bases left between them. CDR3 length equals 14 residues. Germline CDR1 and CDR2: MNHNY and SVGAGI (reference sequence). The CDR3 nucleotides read TGTGCCAGCAGGGTGGACGGATACGGGGTACCCCTCCACTTT. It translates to CASRVDGYGVPLHF.

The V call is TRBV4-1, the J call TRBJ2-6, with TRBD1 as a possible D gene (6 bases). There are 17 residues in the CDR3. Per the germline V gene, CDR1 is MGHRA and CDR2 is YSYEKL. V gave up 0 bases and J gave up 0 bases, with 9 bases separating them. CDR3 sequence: CASSQEQGFSGANVLTF. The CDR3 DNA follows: TGCGCCAGCAGCCAAGAACAGGGTTTCTCTGGGGCCAACGTCCTGACTTTC.

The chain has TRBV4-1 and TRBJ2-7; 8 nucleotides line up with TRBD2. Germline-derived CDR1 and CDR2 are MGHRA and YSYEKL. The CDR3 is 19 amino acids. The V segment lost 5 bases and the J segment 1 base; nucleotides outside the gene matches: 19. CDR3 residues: CASSAREGGLLAGSYEQYF. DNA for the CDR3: TGCGCCAGCAGCGCCCGAGAGGGGGGGTTGTTAGCGGGATCCTACGAGCAGTACTTC.

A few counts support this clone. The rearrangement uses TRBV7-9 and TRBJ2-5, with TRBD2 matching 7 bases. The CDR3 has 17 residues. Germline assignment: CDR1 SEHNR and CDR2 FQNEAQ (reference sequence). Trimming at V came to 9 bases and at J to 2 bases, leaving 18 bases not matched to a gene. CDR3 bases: TGTGCCAGTCCCCCCGGGGCGGGACTACACCTTCAAGAGACCCAGTACTTC. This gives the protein CASPPGAGLHLQETQYF.

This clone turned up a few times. CDR3 nucleotide sequence: TGTGCCAGCAGCTTGTACGGGGGATCAGAGACCCAGTACTTC. This encodes CASSLYGGSETQYF. The chain links TRBV7-2 to TRBJ2-5; a weak D match, TRBD2 (6 bases). V shed 3 bases and J shed 4 bases, with 12 bases lying between them. This CDR3 comprises 14 residues. Germline CDR1 reads SGHTA; CDR2 reads FQGNSA.

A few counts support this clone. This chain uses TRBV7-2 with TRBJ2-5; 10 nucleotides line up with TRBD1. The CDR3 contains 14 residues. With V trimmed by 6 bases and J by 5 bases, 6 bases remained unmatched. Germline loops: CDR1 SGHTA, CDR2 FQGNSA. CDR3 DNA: TGTGCCAGCAGTGACAGGGGGCGCCGGGAGACCCAGTACTTC. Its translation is CASSDRGRRETQYF.

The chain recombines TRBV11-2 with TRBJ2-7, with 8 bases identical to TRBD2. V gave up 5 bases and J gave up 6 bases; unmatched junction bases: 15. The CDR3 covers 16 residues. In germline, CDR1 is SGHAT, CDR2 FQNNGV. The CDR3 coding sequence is TGTGCCAGCAGCCCTAGCGCCGGGACTAGTATCTTCGAGCAGTACTTC. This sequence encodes CASSPSAGTSIFEQYF.

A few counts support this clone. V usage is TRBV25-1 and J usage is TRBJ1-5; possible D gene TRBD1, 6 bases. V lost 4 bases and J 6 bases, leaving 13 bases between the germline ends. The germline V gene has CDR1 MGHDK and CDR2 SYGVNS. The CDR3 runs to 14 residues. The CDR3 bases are TGTGCCAGCAGTGGGACAGCATGGGGTCAGCCCCAGCATTTT. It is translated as CASSGTAWGQPQHF.

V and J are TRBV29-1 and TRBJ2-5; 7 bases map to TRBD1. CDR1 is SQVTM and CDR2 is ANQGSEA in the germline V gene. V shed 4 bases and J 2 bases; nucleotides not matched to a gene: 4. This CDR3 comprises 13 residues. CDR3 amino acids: CSVGRGLQETQYF. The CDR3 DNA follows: TGCAGCGTTGGCAGGGGGTTGCAAGAGACCCAGTACTTC.

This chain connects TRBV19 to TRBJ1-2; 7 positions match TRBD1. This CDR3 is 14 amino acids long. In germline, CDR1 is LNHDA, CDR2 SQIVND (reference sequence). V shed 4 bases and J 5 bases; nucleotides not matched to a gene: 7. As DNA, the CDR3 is TGTGCCAGTAGTACGACCGGGACAGCTTATGGCTACACCTTC. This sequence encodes CASSTTGTAYGYTF. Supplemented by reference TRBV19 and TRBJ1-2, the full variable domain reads DGGITQSPKYLFRKEGQNVTLSCEQNLNHDAMYWYRQDPGQGLRLIYYSQIVNDFQKGDIAEGYSVSREKKESFPLTVTSAQKNPTAFYLCASSTTGTAYGYTFGSGTRLTVV.

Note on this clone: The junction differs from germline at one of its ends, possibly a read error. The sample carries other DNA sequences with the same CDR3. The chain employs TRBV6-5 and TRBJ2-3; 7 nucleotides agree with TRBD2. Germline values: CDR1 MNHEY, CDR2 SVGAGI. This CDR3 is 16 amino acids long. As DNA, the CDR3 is TGTGCCAGCAGTCACTCTAGCGGTTCTTACACAGATACGCAGTATTTT. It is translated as CASSHSSGSYTDTQYF.

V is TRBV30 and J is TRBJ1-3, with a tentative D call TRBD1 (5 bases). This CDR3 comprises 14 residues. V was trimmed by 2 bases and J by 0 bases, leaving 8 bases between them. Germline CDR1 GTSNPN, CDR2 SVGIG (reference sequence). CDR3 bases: TGTGCCTGGAGTCTCGGGGGCTCTGGAAACACCATATATTTT. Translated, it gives CAWSLGGSGNTIYF. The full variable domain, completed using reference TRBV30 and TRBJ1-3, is SQTIHQWPATLVQPVGSPLSLECTVEGTSNPNLYWYRQAAGRGLQLLFYSVGIGQISSEVPQNLSASRPQDRQFILSSKKLLLSDSGFYLCAWSLGGSGNTIYFGEGSWLTVV.

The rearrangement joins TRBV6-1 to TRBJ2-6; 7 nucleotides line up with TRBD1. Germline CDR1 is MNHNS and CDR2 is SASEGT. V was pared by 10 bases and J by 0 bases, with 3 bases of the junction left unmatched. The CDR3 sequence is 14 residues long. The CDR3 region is CATPGGSGANVLTF. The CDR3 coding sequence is TGTGCCACCCCAGGGGGCTCTGGGGCCAACGTCCTGACTTTC.

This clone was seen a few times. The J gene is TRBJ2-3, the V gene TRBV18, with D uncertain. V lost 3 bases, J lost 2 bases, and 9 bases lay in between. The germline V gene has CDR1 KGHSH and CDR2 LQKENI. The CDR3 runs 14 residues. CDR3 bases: TGTGCCAGCTCACCCCCGGTTTCCACAGATACGCAGTATTTT. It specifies CASSPPVSTDTQYF.

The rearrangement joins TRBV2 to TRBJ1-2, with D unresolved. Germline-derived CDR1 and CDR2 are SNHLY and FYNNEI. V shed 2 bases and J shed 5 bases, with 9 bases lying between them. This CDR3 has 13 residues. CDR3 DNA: TGTGCCAGCAGTGAAAAGGGAGGGTATGGCTACACCTTC. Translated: CASSEKGGYGYTF.

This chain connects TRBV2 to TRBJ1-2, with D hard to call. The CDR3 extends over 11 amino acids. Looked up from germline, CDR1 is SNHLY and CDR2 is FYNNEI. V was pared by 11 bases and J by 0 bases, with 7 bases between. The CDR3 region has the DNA TGTGCCGTTCAGTCTAACTATGGCTACACCTTC. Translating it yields CAVQSNYGYTF.

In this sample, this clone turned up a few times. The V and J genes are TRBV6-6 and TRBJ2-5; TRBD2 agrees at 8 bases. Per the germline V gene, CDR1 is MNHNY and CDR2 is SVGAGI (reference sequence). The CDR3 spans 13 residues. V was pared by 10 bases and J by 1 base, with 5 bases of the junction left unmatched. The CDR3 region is CATDRGGQETQYF. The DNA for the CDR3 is TGTGCCACAGACCGGGGGGGCCAAGAGACCCAGTACTTC.